These 23 T cell receptor beta chains were sequenced from one sample in a study of blood T cell repertoires in COVID-19. The repertoire was sequenced with immunoSEQ multiplex PCR; TCRdb's copy has only in-frame clones and lacks some. The repertoire holds about 190,000 clones, with under 90% as singletons. Sequencing was carried out using peripheral blood. The receptors were sampled from an elderly woman with active or convalescent COVID-19.

This rearrangement joins TRBV11-2 to TRBJ2-7; D perhaps matches TRBD1 (7 bases). Germline CDR1 is SGHAT and CDR2 is FQNNGV. CDR3 size: 17 residues. V dropped 5 bases and J dropped 2 bases, with 22 bases sitting between them. The CDR3 is CASSMNRGGTAAYEQYF. DNA of the CDR3: TGTGCCAGCAGCATGAACCGTGGCGGGACAGCTGCCTACGAGCAGTACTTC.

The chain is built from TRBV24-1 and TRBJ2-1; 12 bases are a match to TRBD1. The CDR3 has 17 residues. Germline loops: CDR1 KGHDR, CDR2 SFDVKD. V lost 5 bases and J lost 6; bases outside the gene matches: 10. The CDR3 here is CATSGGTGGVKSNEQFF. CDR3 sequence (DNA): TGTGCCACCAGTGGTGGGACAGGGGGCGTGAAGAGCAATGAGCAGTTCTTC.

The chain carries TRBV24-1 and TRBJ2-2; possibly TRBD2 for D (6 bases). Between the trimmed V and J ends, which lost 5 bases and 2 bases, there was a span of 11 bases. Germline values: CDR1 KGHDR, CDR2 SFDVKD. CDR3 length: 15 residues. CDR3 DNA: TGTGCCACCAGTGGTGTCGGGAGTAACACCGGGGAGCTGTTTTTT. Amino acids: CATSGVGSNTGELFF.

This chain uses TRBV3-1 (or the pseudogene TRBV3-2) with TRBJ2-1, with TRBD2 as a possible D gene (6 bases). The germline V gene has CDR1 LGHDT and CDR2 YNNKEL (reference sequence). The CDR3 spans 15 residues. V dropped 3 bases and J dropped 2 bases, with 11 bases sitting between them. CDR3 protein: CASSHRLDPYNEQFF. In DNA, the CDR3 is TGTGCCAGCAGCCACCGACTAGACCCCTACAATGAGCAGTTCTTC.

This clone was detected only once. The V and J genes are TRBV11-2 and TRBJ2-7; D is undetermined. Germline CDR1 and CDR2: SGHAT and FQNNGV. V was trimmed by 1 base and J by 7 bases, leaving 17 bases between them. This CDR3 is 15 amino acids long. For the CDR3, the DNA is TGTGCCAGCAGCTTAGGTCCCACCCGATCCGGGGAGCAGTACTTC. As protein: CASSLGPTRSGEQYF.

The chain joins TRBV7-3 to TRBJ2-1, with D uncertain. The germline gives CDR1 SGHTA, CDR2 FQGTGA. The CDR3 is 11 amino acids. Between the trimmed V and J ends, which lost 1 base and 12 bases, there was a span of 7 bases. The CDR3 loop is CASSLSGRQFF. The CDR3 coding sequence is TGTGCCAGCAGCTTAAGTGGCAGGCAGTTCTTC.

The chain carries TRBV6-6 and TRBJ2-3; TRBD1 aligns across 10 bases. Germline V lookup: CDR1 MNHNY, CDR2 SVGAGI (reference sequence). Germline trimming cut 5 bases from V and 6 bases from J; bases unmatched to any gene: 11. This CDR3 contains 16 residues. The DNA for the CDR3 is TGTGCCAGCAGTACCGTCGGGACAGGGGTAGCCGATACGCAGTATTTT. It yields the protein CASSTVGTGVADTQYF.

This clone was recorded many times. V is TRBV10-1 and J is TRBJ2-3; 11 nucleotides align to TRBD1. There are 16 residues in the CDR3. V trimming: 6 bases; J trimming: 5 bases; junction bases outside the gene matches: 10. The V gene's germline CDR1 is WNHNN and CDR2 SYGVQD (reference sequence). CDR3 DNA sequence: TGCGCCAGCAGCTCCGGGACAGGGGGACGGGAAGATACGCAGTATTTT. Protein sequence: CASSSGTGGREDTQYF.

The table lists this clone with a few counts. The V and J genes are TRBV5-6 and TRBJ1-2, with TRBD1 matching over 7 bases. With 1 base clipped from V and 7 bases from J, the junction kept 7 bases outside the gene matches. Germline V gene lookup returns CDR1 SGHDT and CDR2 YYEEEE. The CDR3 consists of 14 residues. CDR3 sequence: CASSLLQGRLGYTF. The CDR3 DNA sequence: TGTGCCAGCAGCTTGTTACAGGGGAGGCTTGGCTACACCTTC.

This clone was seen a few times. The chain combines TRBV6-5 with TRBJ1-1; D unclear. This CDR3 spans 15 amino acids. V gave up 4 bases and J gave up 3 bases, with 15 bases separating them. In germline, CDR1 is MNHEY, CDR2 SVGAGI. The CDR3 spells CASSSPGLGYTEAFF. The CDR3 DNA reads as TGTGCCAGCAGTTCCCCGGGGTTAGGTTACACTGAAGCTTTCTTT.

V and J are TRBV5-1 and TRBJ1-4; perhaps TRBD1 as D (5 bases). From germline, CDR1 is SGHRS and CDR2 YFSETQ. The ends were cut back, 2 bases at V and 0 bases at J, with 8 bases in the middle. The CDR3 loop spans 15 amino acids. CDR3 sequence (DNA): TGCGCCAGCAGCTTCACAGGAACAACTAATGAAAAACTGTTTTTT. Protein product: CASSFTGTTNEKLFF. Variable domain in full (rest from reference TRBV5-1 and TRBJ1-4): KAGVTQTPRYLIKTRGQQVTLSCSPISGHRSVSWYQQTPGQGLQFLFEYFSETQRNKGNFPGRFSGRQFSNSRSEMNVSTLELGDSALYLCASSFTGTTNEKLFFGSGTQLSVL.

This clone turned up a few times. CDR3 in DNA: TGTGCCATCCCACAAGGGGCTAGCGGGAGTATCAGAGGCTACGAGCAGTACTTC. Translating gives CAIPQGASGSIRGYEQYF. The genes are TRBV6-4 and TRBJ2-7; 10 nucleotides line up with TRBD2. Trimming took 10 bases from V and 3 from J; bases not matched to a gene: 21. This CDR3 has 18 amino acids. Germline loops: CDR1 MRHNA, CDR2 SNTAGT.

This rearrangement joins TRBV19 to TRBJ2-3; TRBD1 is a possible D gene (5 bases). This CDR3 spans 16 amino acids. V was pared by 3 bases and J by 2 bases, with 15 bases between. Germline CDR1 is LNHDA and CDR2 is SQIVND (reference sequence). Here the CDR3 reads CASSIRRQKPTDTQYF. The CDR3 bases are TGTGCCAGTAGTATTAGAAGACAGAAACCCACAGATACGCAGTATTTT.

The gene calls are TRBV13 and TRBJ2-7, with D possibly being TRBD2 (5 bases). V was clipped by 1 base and J by 6 bases, with 16 bases between them. Germline values: CDR1 PRHDT, CDR2 FYEKMQ (reference sequence). This CDR3 has 15 amino acids. In nucleotides, the CDR3 is TGTGCCAGCAGCTTAGCACGCGGGCGCGCCCCCGAGCAGTACTTC. This translates into CASSLARGRAPEQYF.

V usage is TRBV9 and J usage is TRBJ2-2, with 10 bases aligning to TRBD2. CDR3 length: 17 residues. V shed 0 bases, J shed 3 bases, and the junction held 5 bases outside the gene matches. CDR1 and CDR2 from the germline V gene are SGDLS and YYNGEE. CDR3 sequence reads: CASSVGLAGAHTGELFF. The CDR3 nucleotides are TGTGCCAGCAGCGTAGGGCTAGCGGGAGCCCACACCGGGGAGCTGTTTTTT.

The chain uses TRBV5-4 and TRBJ2-1; D possibly corresponds to TRBD2 (5 bases). The CDR3 length is 14 residues. Germline V gene data show CDR1 as SGHNT and CDR2 as YYREEE (reference sequence). V was clipped by 3 bases and J by 7 bases, with 14 bases between them. DNA for the CDR3: TGTGCCAGCAGCTCTCGTTCGGGCGGGAATGAGCAGTTCTTC. This codes for CASSSRSGGNEQFF.

V and J are TRBV7-7 and TRBJ2-1; 8 bases fit TRBD2. From germline, CDR1 is SSHAT and CDR2 FNYEAQ (reference sequence). Trimming at V came to 6 bases and at J to 6 bases, leaving 10 bases not matched to a gene. The CDR3 runs 15 residues. CDR3 residues: CASSPQLAGLNEQFF. The CDR3, as DNA: TGTGCCAGCAGTCCTCAGCTAGCGGGCCTCAATGAGCAGTTCTTC.

This clone was picked up a small number of times. This chain links TRBV6-1 with TRBJ1-1, with D hard to call. This CDR3 has 14 residues. Germline V gene lookup returns CDR1 MNHNS and CDR2 SASEGT. The ends were cut back, 2 bases at V and 7 bases at J, with 14 bases in the middle. This chain's CDR3 is CASSELWQANEAFF. CDR3 sequence (DNA): TGTGCCAGCAGTGAATTATGGCAGGCGAATGAAGCTTTCTTT.

This chain links TRBV5-1 with TRBJ2-1; weak D call: TRBD1 (6 bases). The CDR3 totals 14 residues. V shed 0 bases and J shed 7 bases, with 11 bases lying between them. Germline V lookup: CDR1 SGHRS, CDR2 YFSETQ. CDR3 amino acids: CASSLDRELNEQFF. CDR3 nucleotides: TGCGCCAGCAGCTTGGACAGGGAGCTAAATGAGCAGTTCTTC.

V is TRBV7-2 and J is TRBJ2-2; perhaps TRBD2 as D (6 bases). Per germline, CDR1 SGHTA and CDR2 FQGNSA. This CDR3 region has 16 residues. Trimming removed 2 bases at V and 4 bases at J, with 14 bases between. The CDR3 region has the DNA TGTGCCAGCAGCTTAAGCTGGAGGCGGGGCACCGGGGAGCTGTTTTTT. Its protein is CASSLSWRRGTGELFF.

The chain employs TRBV3-1 (or the pseudogene TRBV3-2) and TRBJ1-1, with 10 nucleotides matching TRBD1. J gave up 5 bases and V 6 bases, and 9 bases lay outside the gene matches. Germline V CDR1 and CDR2: LGHDT, YNNKEL (reference sequence). This CDR3 has 15 residues. The CDR3 DNA sequence: TGTGCCAGCAGACGAGGGACAGGGGTAGGAACTGAAGCTTTCTTT. It translates to CASRRGTGVGTEAFF.

The CDR3 is CASSVIYDKSGYTF. CDR3 nucleotides: TGTGCCAGCAGCGTAATATATGACAAGTCTGGCTACACCTTC. The V and J genes are TRBV7-8 and TRBJ1-2; no clear D gene. This CDR3 is built from 14 residues. From germline, CDR1 is SGHVS and CDR2 FQNEAQ. V was clipped by 5 bases and J by 7 bases, with 17 bases between them.

J is TRBJ1-2 and V is TRBV6-1; D may be TRBD1 (5 bases). This CDR3 contains 12 residues. The V end lost 1 base, the J end lost 8 bases, and 8 bases lay between the germline ends. Germline assignment: CDR1 MNHNS and CDR2 SASEGT. The CDR3 loop reads CASSEGGTGYTF. The CDR3 DNA reads as TGTGCCAGCAGTGAAGGGGGCACCGGCTACACCTTC.